This TCR beta chain was recovered during a study of cytomegalovirus exposure and HLA in healthy donors (dated by TCRdb to 2016 to 2017). Concerning the study at large: According to an earlier analysis of 550 to 700 of the donors, about 179 million T cells yielded some 120 million unique TCR beta sequences and about 300 Gb of sequence data. An early release that covered about 600 HLA-typed donors contained 300 to 350 gigabases of sequencing data and some 87 million unique TCR sequences. Among the roughly 390 genotyped donors, under 90% belonged to the genetic ancestry cluster associated with self-reported Caucasian donors. The study aimed to test whether signatures of past pathogen exposure could be identified by cataloging public T cell receptors. The study profiled the T cell repertoires of approximately 700 subjects by immunosequencing and related them to cytomegalovirus serostatus. Besides the first cohort of approximately 670 subjects, a separate validation cohort made up of roughly 120 different subjects was used. To predict cytomegalovirus infection status, the study combined high-throughput TCR immunosequencing, statistical association of individual TCRs with disease status, and machine learning. A later analysis re-examined previously published TCR beta repertoires from 500 to 700 donors and added high-resolution HLA genotyping to investigate patterns of TCR occurrence. Rather than using new phenotypic data, the later analysis identified candidate immune exposures from TCR beta sequences and from how often those sequences occurred across donors. An earlier analysis of fewer than 750 of the donors used high-throughput TCR beta sequencing to judge whether each TCR beta V gene segment behaved as functional or pseudogenic. Alongside the repertoire data, information on donor age, sex, ethnicity and CMV serostatus was compiled. A later genetic analysis took genome-wide SNP genotypes for about 55% of the 666 donors and used that subset as a discovery cohort. All discovery cohort repertoires had been generated on a single sequencing platform. Class I and class II HLA loci were covered by the typing at four-digit resolution. The number of typed donors differed by locus: roughly 629-640 for A, B, C, DRB1 and DQB1; some 500 for DQA1; approximately 600 for DPA1; and about 450 for DPB1. Roughly 5 DR-DQ haplotypes were handled as single units for association and clustering, since linkage in the cohort was strong. Among around 400 genotyped donors of the cohort, an average of around 250,000 unique TCR beta nucleotide sequences was sequenced per donor, of which roughly 17% were non-productive.

What the work shows at the level of the full study, not this receptor alone: In a later analysis, some 18,000 TCR beta sequences were associated with specific HLA alleles at a false discovery rate of 0.05. In a later analysis, TCR association rates were found to vary across HLA loci, with the most associated TCRs seen for DRB1 alleles and the fewest for HLA-C alleles. The 87-base-pair reads could not distinguish some IMGT-functional V segments, including TRBV6-2 and TRBV6-3, so those segments were excluded. CMV serostatus was the only immune exposure information available for the cohort. The study gave a list of 150 to 200 TCR beta chains associated with cytomegalovirus. Because HLA typing was unavailable for some donors at each locus, only the typed subset was used in association tests. Correlated functional status among segregating V segments might be attributable to linkage disequilibrium, but an unknown experimental factor could not be ruled out. A cluster of highly shared sequence variants was judged likely to be a technical artifact of the sequencing pipeline. Broadly in line with IMGT annotations, most TCR beta V segments showed up in productive rearrangements about 87% or about 30% of the time in an earlier analysis of roughly 590 of the donors. Three of the identified cytomegalovirus-associated TCR beta chains were confirmed in vitro to be specific for cytomegalovirus antigens. According to a later analysis, parvovirus B19, influenza, CMV and Epstein-Barr virus appeared linked to several top co-occurrence clusters. The authors suggested that the approach could potentially be extended to other disease states and immunological phenotypes. In both the original and validation cohorts, the classifier was reported to diagnose cytomegalovirus status with high specificity and sensitivity. When HLA alleles, especially DR and DQ, strongly co-occurred, attributing TCR associations to individual alleles was difficult. According to a later genetic analysis, donors in an Asian-associated ancestry cluster had fewer N-insertions in productive TCRs than the roughly 700-donor mean. Most TCR sequences were seen in very few donors, while some public TCRs were found in many individuals. The cohort was sequenced for TCR beta chains only, and without alpha or paired-chain data the features that could be detected were limited. Roughly uniform sequencing depth across donors was assumed in presence/absence analyses, although this assumption may not hold. A later analysis found that most CMV-associated TCR beta chains appeared HLA-restricted, with HLA associations seemingly driven largely by CMV exposure. An association between a missense DCLRE1C variant and V-gene and J-gene trimming of TCR beta chains was found in a later genetic analysis and replicated in an independent cohort. A further reported finding was that TCR beta sequences accurately predicted the HLA-A and HLA-B alleles for most subjects in the first cohort. The earlier analysis of approximately 590 of the donors excluded approximately 15 rarely observed V segments, including chromosome 9 orphons, because counts were too low. In a later analysis, HLA-associated TCR beta chains were found to be more clonally expanded and to have lower generation probabilities than equally common non-associated chains.

About this clone itself: The target of this receptor is not known. No qualities accompany the bases; no much larger clone lies one base away.

The cohort comprised hundreds of healthy bone marrow donors. All cohort members were sampled while nominally healthy, although unrecorded immune exposures were likely present. The donor was CMV seropositive and belonged to the group of 250 to 300 seropositive cohort members. Each donor provided a peripheral blood sample, and peripheral blood mononuclear cells were used for TCR beta sequencing. The Qiagen DNeasy Blood Extraction Kit was used to extract genomic DNA from the blood cell samples. V has 8 bases trimmed and J has 0 bases trimmed; junction bases matching no gene number 4. Including the terminal cysteine and phenylalanine, the CDR3 comprises 14 residues. Just the 42-base CDR3 DNA is kept, in frame starting at base 1. Via the germline V gene, CDR1 is MDHEN and CDR2 SYDVKM. The library was produced with the immunoSEQ multiplex PCR assay. A mixture of 60 forward primers for TCR Vbeta segments and 13 reverse primers for TCR Jbeta segments was used in the multiplex PCR. A multiplex PCR assay on genomic DNA amplified the CDR3 region of rearranged TCR beta genes. The Illumina HiSeq System was used to sequence the amplified TCR beta libraries as 87-base-pair reads. In the authors' own workflow: In a later analysis, around 80 million unique TCR beta chains were counted across the 500 to 850 repertoires, and roughly 10 million of these chains were shared by at least two donors. To remove PCR and sequencing errors, raw reads were error-corrected and collapsed into unique sequences using a nearest-neighbor algorithm that merged closely related sequences. Alignment of CDR3 sequences to IMGT reference sequences was used to assign V, D and J gene segments. For a sequence to be retained, a match of at least six nucleotides to both a V gene segment and a J gene segment was required. Rearrangements were classified as productive when the CDR3 lacked stop codons and remained in frame with V and J, and all other rearrangements were classified as non-productive. Following IMGT convention, CDR3 was defined as the stretch from the second conserved V-encoded cysteine up to the conserved J-encoded phenylalanine. The earlier analysis of roughly 590 of the donors excluded any sequence lacking an unambiguous match to a single V gene segment. An earlier analysis of several hundred of the donors called V segments functional above 56.7% productive rearrangements and segregating when the between-donor standard deviation exceeded 5%. To diagnose cytomegalovirus status from the catalog of TCR beta chain sequences, a statistical classification framework was built. A later analysis assigned V and J genes by comparing TCR nucleotide sequences with IMGT/GENE-DB human TR gene sequences. The TCRdist pipeline was used in a later analysis to assign CDR3 sequences and most-parsimonious VDJ recombination scenarios. In a later analysis, every TCR beta chain was defined by the combination of its CDR3 amino acid sequence and its V-gene family, and reads without a unique V-gene family were dropped. To address suspected cross-contamination and a sequencing artifact, a later analysis removed around 590 highly shared, low-generation-probability nucleotide sequences. For each public chain, a later analysis derived a clonal expansion index from normalized ranks of inferred template counts within each repertoire. In a later analysis, generation probabilities were computed using a VDJ recombination model fitted to out-of-frame rearrangements, and the results were checked against IGoR. Hypergeometric tests were used in a later analysis to score TCR-TCR, TCR-HLA and TCR-CMV co-occurrence, with a repertoire-size bias correction applied to the TCR pairs. False discovery rates were estimated in a later analysis by permuting HLA or CMV assignments 20 times. In a later analysis, co-occurring TCRs were grouped using DBSCAN, with TCRdist sequence similarity added in when clustering inside HLA-allele-positive subsets. Co-occurrence clustering excluded repertoires with fewer than 30,000 or more than 120,000 public chains, plus five with anomalous nucleotide sharing. In TCRdb, the immuneACCESS table is reduced to in-frame sequences with V and J assigned. These tables do not hold every clone; where another copy was compared, an unresolved V gene accounts for under half, and the others remain unexplained. V and J calls and clone size are copied from that table; D and trimming were computed from the DNA. The sample has about 140,000 clones on record, 80% of them singletons. About 6.8% of the sample comes from the top ten.

The specimen sequenced was PBMCs. The sequence derives from a middle-aged man in good health and CMV-seropositive. The chain uses TRBV28 and TRBJ1-3, and 7 junction bases match TRBD1. In nucleotides, the sequence is TGTGCCAGCGTGTCAGGGGGCTCTGGAAACACCATATATTTT. Its product reads: CASVSGGSGNTIYF.